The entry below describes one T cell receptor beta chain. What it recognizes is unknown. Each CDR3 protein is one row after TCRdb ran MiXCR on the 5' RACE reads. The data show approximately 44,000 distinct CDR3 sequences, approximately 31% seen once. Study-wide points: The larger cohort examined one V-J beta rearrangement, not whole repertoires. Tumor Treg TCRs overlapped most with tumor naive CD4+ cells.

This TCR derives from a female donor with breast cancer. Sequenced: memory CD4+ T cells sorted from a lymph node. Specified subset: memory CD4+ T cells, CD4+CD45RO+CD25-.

In nucleotides, the CDR3 is TGTGCCAGCAGCTCAAAAGGGGGGATCGAGCAGTACTTC. Translated, it gives CASSSKGGIEQYF. This chain links TRBV3-1 with TRBJ2-7; D may match TRBD1 or TRBD2 (6 bases each). The CDR3 is 13 residues long. Trimming stripped 5 bases from V and 6 bases from J, with 14 bases between. In germline, CDR1 is LGHDT, CDR2 YNNKEL (reference sequence).